The following is a T cell receptor beta chain sequence with its context. Its target is not known. The time point is: recipient sample about 28 days before transplant, after cytoreduction. This sample stems from a study of T cell clonotyping in hematopoietic cell transplantation. Study-wide points: At the given depth, recipient repertoires were over 95% de novo clonotypes. Pathologically expanded recipient clonotypes increased progressively from day 30 to day 180 as diversity fell.

The data were produced by immunoSEQ multiplex PCR, yet TCRdb's version contains in-frame clones alone and is incomplete. The table shows tens of thousands of clones, with 90% to 96% occurring only once. Specimen: peripheral blood mononuclear cells, collected before stem cell transplant. The receptor was derived from a woman between 45 and 60 years old with acute myeloid leukemia. Some clones in this sample may be carry-over from other donors' samples.

The chain's CDR3 is CASSLTFMNTEAFF. The CDR3 DNA reads TGCGCCAGCAGCTTAACCTTCATGAACACTGAAGCTTTCTTT. The rearrangement joins TRBV5-1 to TRBJ1-1; D unresolved. The germline gives CDR1 SGHRS, CDR2 YFSETQ. The CDR3 is 14 amino acids. Trimming took off 2 bases at V and 0 bases at J, with 8 bases between the two ends.